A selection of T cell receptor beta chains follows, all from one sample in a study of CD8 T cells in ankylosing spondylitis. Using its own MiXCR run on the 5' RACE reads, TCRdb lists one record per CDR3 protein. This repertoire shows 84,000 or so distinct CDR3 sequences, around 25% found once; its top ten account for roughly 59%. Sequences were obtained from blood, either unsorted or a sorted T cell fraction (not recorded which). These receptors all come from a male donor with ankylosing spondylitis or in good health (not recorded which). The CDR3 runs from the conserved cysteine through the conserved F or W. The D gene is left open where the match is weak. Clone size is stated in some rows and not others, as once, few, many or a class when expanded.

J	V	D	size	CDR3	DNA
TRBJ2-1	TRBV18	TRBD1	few	CASSPELGGFSNEQFF	TGTGCCAGCTCACCGGAACTAGGGGGCTTTTCGAATGAGCAGTTCTTC
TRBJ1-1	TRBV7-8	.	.	CASSLGLRAFF	TGTGCCAGCAGCTTAGGCTTACGGGCTTTCTTT
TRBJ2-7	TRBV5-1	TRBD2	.	CASSLVVAGDSYEQYF	TGCGCCAGCAGCTTGGTTGTAGCGGGGGACTCCTACGAGCAGTACTTC
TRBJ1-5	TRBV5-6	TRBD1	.	CASSTGTGGPNQPQHF	TGTGCCAGCAGCACCGGGACAGGAGGCCCAAATCAGCCCCAGCATTTT
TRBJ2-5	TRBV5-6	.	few	CASSLDYLETQYF	TGTGCCAGCAGCTTGGACTATCTAGAGACCCAGTACTTC
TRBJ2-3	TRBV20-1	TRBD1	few	CSAIGTGSTDTQYF	TGCAGTGCTATTGGGACAGGGAGCACAGATACGCAGTATTTT
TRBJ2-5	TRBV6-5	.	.	CASSYSPGGMETQYF	TGTGCCAGCAGTTACTCGCCAGGCGGCATGGAGACCCAGTACTTC
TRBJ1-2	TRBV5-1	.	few	CASSPNNYGYTF	TGCGCCAGCAGCCCGAACAACTATGGCTACACCTTC
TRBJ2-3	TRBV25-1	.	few	CASSDGRSTDTQYF	TGTGCCAGCAGTGATGGCAGGAGCACAGATACGCAGTATTTT
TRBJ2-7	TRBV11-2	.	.	CASSLGVLRKYF	TGTGCCAGCAGCTTAGGTGTTTTGAGAAAGTACTTC
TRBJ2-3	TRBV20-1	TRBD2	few	CSAPTTSGSTDTQYF	TGCAGTGCTCCGACCACTAGCGGGAGCACAGATACGCAGTATTTT
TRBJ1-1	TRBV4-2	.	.	CASSKQVNTEAFF	TGTGCCAGCAGCAAGCAGGTGAACACTGAAGCTTTCTTT
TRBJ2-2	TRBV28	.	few	CASRQGELDTGELFF	TGTGCCAGCAGACAGGGTGAGCTTGACACCGGGGAGCTGTTTTTT
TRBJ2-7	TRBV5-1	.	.	CASSLDSGHSISYEQYF	TGCGCCAGCAGCTTGGATTCCGGACACAGCATTTCCTACGAGCAGTACTTC
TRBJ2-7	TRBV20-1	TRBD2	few	CSARDGSGRGSYEQYF	TGCAGTGCTAGAGATGGGAGCGGGAGGGGGTCCTACGAGCAGTACTTC
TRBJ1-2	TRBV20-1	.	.	CSAREETGSVSYGYTF	TGCAGTGCTAGGGAAGAAACAGGGTCGGTTTCCTATGGCTACACCTTC
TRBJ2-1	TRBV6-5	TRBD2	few	CASSYRLAGGSGGEQFF	TGTGCCAGCAGTTACCGACTAGCGGGAGGAAGTGGTGGGGAGCAGTTCTTC
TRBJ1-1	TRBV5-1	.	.	CASSLMQGTDTEAFF	TGCGCCAGCAGCTTGATGCAGGGGACGGACACTGAAGCTTTCTTT
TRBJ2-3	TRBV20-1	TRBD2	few	CSAVGTSGSTDTQYF	TGCAGTGCGGTCGGGACTAGCGGGAGCACAGATACGCAGTATTTT
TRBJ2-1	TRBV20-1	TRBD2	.	CSARVATSGKIGEQFF	TGCAGTGCTAGAGTGGCGACTAGCGGGAAGATCGGTGAGCAGTTCTTC
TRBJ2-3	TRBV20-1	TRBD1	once	CSATDRSTSTDTQYF	TGCAGTGCTACGGACAGGTCAACTAGCACAGATACGCAGTATTTT
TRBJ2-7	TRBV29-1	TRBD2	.	CSVAGLAIHEQYF	TGCAGCGTGGCGGGACTAGCCATCCACGAGCAGTACTTC
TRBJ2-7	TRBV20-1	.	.	CSASLDSYEQYF	TGCAGTGCTTCCCTTGACAGTTACGAGCAGTACTTC
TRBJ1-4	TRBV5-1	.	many	CASSWTSTNEKLFF	TGCGCCAGCAGCTGGACATCAACTAATGAAAAACTGTTTTTT
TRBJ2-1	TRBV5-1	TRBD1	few	CASSPGQGTYNEQFF	TGCGCCAGCAGCCCCGGACAGGGAACCTACAATGAGCAGTTCTTC
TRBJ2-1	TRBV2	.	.	CASSDQSSYNEQFF	TGTGCCAGCAGTGACCAGAGCTCCTACAATGAGCAGTTCTTC
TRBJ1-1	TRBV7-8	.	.	CASSRLFQENTEAFF	TGTGCCAGCAGCCGACTCTTCCAGGAGAACACTGAAGCTTTCTTT
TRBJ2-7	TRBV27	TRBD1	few	CASSLFGDSYEQYF	TGTGCCAGCAGTTTATTCGGGGACAGCTACGAGCAGTACTTC
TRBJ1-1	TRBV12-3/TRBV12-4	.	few	CASSYLTLQAGTEAFF	TGTGCCAGCAGCTATTTAACCCTACAGGCGGGCACTGAAGCTTTCTTT
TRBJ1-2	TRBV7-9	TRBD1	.	CASSPKGAEVYGYTF	TGTGCCAGCAGCCCGAAGGGGGCAGAGGTCTATGGCTACACCTTC
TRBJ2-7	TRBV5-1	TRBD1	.	CASSSTGVTMYEQYF	TGCGCCAGCAGCTCGACAGGGGTCACGATGTACGAGCAGTACTTC
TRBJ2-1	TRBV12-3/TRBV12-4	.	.	CASRPRFHEQFF	TGTGCCAGCAGACCACGTTTCCATGAGCAGTTCTTC